This is a list of T cell receptor beta chains from one sample in a study of blood T cell repertoires in COVID-19. Profiled with immunoSEQ multiplex PCR; TCRdb holds only in-frame clones, not every one. The sample contains some 70,000 clones, around 87% of which appear only once. The sample consisted of peripheral blood. These receptors were obtained from a man aged 45-65 years with active COVID-19. The CDR3 runs from the conserved cysteine through the conserved F or W. A D gene is named only where the DNA matches it firmly. For some rows the clone size is stated as once, few or many, or as a class when expanded; others skip it.

TRBV5-6,TRBD1,15,NA,TRBJ1-3,CASSGTGTDGNTIYF,TGTGCCAGCAGCGGGACAGGGACTGATGGAAACACCATATATTTT
TRBV9,NA,14,NA,TRBJ2-5,CASSPTGVQETQYF,TGTGCCAGCAGCCCCACGGGGGTACAAGAGACCCAGTACTTC
TRBV7-2,NA,16,NA,TRBJ1-5,CASSFTGAGAHQPQHF,TGTGCCAGCAGCTTTACTGGGGCAGGGGCCCATCAGCCCCAGCATTTT
TRBV24-1,NA,14,NA,TRBJ2-5,CATSEGGAKETQYF,TGTGCCACCAGTGAAGGAGGCGCTAAAGAGACCCAGTACTTC
TRBV18,TRBD1,13,NA,TRBJ2-7,CASSRQGAYEQYF,TGTGCCAGCTCACGACAGGGGGCCTACGAGCAGTACTTC
TRBV29-1,NA,12,NA,TRBJ1-1,CSVEDTRAEAFF,TGCAGCGTTGAAGATACTAGGGCTGAAGCTTTCTTT
TRBV11-2,TRBD2,17,NA,TRBJ2-3,CASSSTTSLAGADTQYF,TGTGCCAGCAGCTCCACTACAAGCCTAGCGGGAGCAGATACGCAGTATTTT
TRBV7-9,NA,16,NA,TRBJ1-5,CASSPSGVGGHQPQHF,TGTGCCAGCAGCCCCTCCGGGGTGGGAGGTCATCAGCCCCAGCATTTT
TRBV7-2,NA,12,NA,TRBJ2-3,CASSLTGFGQYF,TGTGCCAGCAGCTTAACGGGGTTCGGGCAGTATTTT
TRBV3-1/TRBV3-2,NA,15,NA,TRBJ2-5,CASSQPRGSPETQYF,TGTGCCAGCAGCCAACCGCGAGGGTCTCCAGAGACCCAGTACTTC
TRBV7-9,NA,16,few,TRBJ1-2,CASSSLAYRGGYGYTF,TGTGCCAGCAGCTCTTTGGCTTATCGGGGAGGATATGGCTACACCTTC
TRBV7-9,NA,14,NA,TRBJ2-1,CASSFSSSYNEQFF,TGTGCCAGCAGCTTCTCTAGCAGCTACAATGAGCAGTTCTTC
TRBV9,TRBD2,14,NA,TRBJ2-1,CASKTSEEYNEQFF,TGTGCCAGTAAGACTAGCGAGGAATACAATGAGCAGTTCTTC
TRBV6-5,TRBD1,13,NA,TRBJ1-2,CASSPDRGYGYTF,TGTGCCAGCAGTCCGGACAGGGGGTATGGCTACACCTTC
TRBV28,TRBD1,14,NA,TRBJ2-2,CAEGTATSTGELFF,TGTGCCGAGGGGACAGCGACTTCGACCGGGGAGCTGTTTTTT
TRBV5-1,NA,13,NA,TRBJ1-1,CASSPGVQVEAFF,TGCGCCAGCAGCCCGGGGGTACAGGTTGAAGCTTTCTTT
TRBV28,NA,14,NA,TRBJ2-1,CASSSGTRRSLPFF,TGTGCCAGCAGTTCAGGGACAAGAAGATCCCTACCGTTCTTC
TRBV24-1,TRBD1,15,NA,TRBJ2-5,CATSGSGTGKETQYF,TGTGCCACCAGTGGTTCCGGGACAGGGAAAGAGACCCAGTACTTC
TRBV28,TRBD2,15,NA,TRBJ2-2,CASSFSGGTSGELFF,TGTGCCAGCAGTTTTAGCGGGGGAACGTCCGGGGAGCTGTTTTTT
TRBV6-4,TRBD1,15,NA,TRBJ2-1,CASSRYRGNYNEQFF,TGTGCCAGCAGTAGGTACAGGGGTAACTACAATGAGCAGTTCTTC
TRBV30,NA,13,NA,TRBJ1-2,CAWTRRVNYGYTF,TGTGCCTGGACGAGACGGGTAAACTATGGCTACACCTTC
TRBV7-2,NA,18,few,TRBJ1-1,CASSLVLRQGGWNTEAFF,TGTGCCAGCAGCTTAGTACTACGGCAGGGAGGTTGGAACACTGAAGCTTTCTTT
TRBV27,NA,14,NA,TRBJ2-2,CATRDLLITGELFF,TGTGCCACCCGGGACTTGTTGATTACCGGGGAGCTGTTTTTT
TRBV7-2,TRBD1,18,NA,TRBJ1-6,CASSLNPGGASYNSPLHF,TGTGCCAGCAGCTTAAACCCAGGGGGCGCGTCCTATAATTCACCCCTCCACTTT
TRBV5-6,TRBD2,16,NA,TRBJ2-2,CASSLLGRARTGELFF,TGTGCCAGCAGCTTGCTCGGGAGGGCCAGGACCGGGGAGCTGTTTTTT
TRBV10-3,NA,13,NA,TRBJ2-7,CAISPGQTYEQYF,TGTGCCATCAGTCCTGGACAGACCTACGAGCAGTACTTC
TRBV5-1,NA,13,NA,TRBJ2-5,CASSLGTQETQYF,TGCGCCAGCAGCCTCGGGACACAAGAGACCCAGTACTTC
TRBV28,NA,13,NA,TRBJ1-4,CASRRGPNEKLFF,TGTGCCAGCCGGAGGGGCCCAAATGAAAAACTGTTTTTT
TRBV7-9,NA,14,NA,TRBJ1-1,CASSRAGGRSEAFF,TGTGCCAGCAGCAGAGCGGGGGGTCGGTCTGAAGCTTTCTTT
TRBV11-2,NA,15,NA,TRBJ2-1,CASSTRDWANNEQFF,TGTGCCAGCAGCACCCGGGACTGGGCAAACAATGAGCAGTTCTTC
TRBV7-2,NA,15,NA,TRBJ1-2,CASSPNGYTTRGYTF,TGTGCCAGCAGCCCAAACGGGTACACCACGAGGGGCTACACCTTC
TRBV24-1,NA,21,NA,TRBJ2-3,CATSDLTGEGVISRGTDTQYF,TGTGCCACCAGTGACCTGACAGGGGAGGGTGTTATAAGCAGGGGCACAGATACGCAGTATTTT
TRBV11-2,NA,14,NA,TRBJ1-2,CASSLAAGGYGYTF,TGTGCCAGCAGCTTGGCCGCCGGAGGCTATGGCTACACCTTC
TRBV4-1,NA,13,NA,TRBJ2-1,CASSQGPGWEQFF,TGCGCCAGCAGCCAAGGGCCGGGTTGGGAGCAGTTCTTC
TRBV27,NA,13,NA,TRBJ1-4,CASSLTTNEKLFF,TGTGCCAGCAGTCTAACCACTAATGAAAAACTGTTTTTT
TRBV5-5,TRBD1,14,NA,TRBJ1-2,CASSLTGGGYGYTF,TGTGCCAGCAGCTTGACAGGGGGCGGCTATGGCTACACCTTC
TRBV24-1,TRBD2,15,NA,TRBJ2-1,CATSDARGGYNEQFF,TGTGCCACCAGTGACGCGCGGGGGGGCTACAATGAGCAGTTCTTC
TRBV30,TRBD2,16,NA,TRBJ2-7,CAWSPRTSGRKGEQYF,TGTGCCTGGAGTCCTCGGACTAGCGGGAGGAAGGGCGAGCAGTACTTC
TRBV12-3/TRBV12-4,NA,11,NA,TRBJ2-1,CASSLFDEQFF,TGTGCCAGCAGTCTTTTCGATGAGCAGTTCTTC
TRBV7-9,NA,16,NA,TRBJ1-2,CASSLGKDFSPYGCTF,TGTGCCAGCAGCTTAGGAAAGGACTTTTCACCCTATGGCTGCACCTTC
TRBV5-1,NA,14,NA,TRBJ1-3,CASSLTGTGNTIYF,TGCGCCAGCAGCTTGACAGGGACGGGAAACACCATATATTTT
TRBV19,TRBD2,17,NA,TRBJ2-5,CASSTHPSGITQETQYF,TGTGCCAGTAGTACCCACCCTAGCGGGATTACCCAAGAGACCCAGTACTTC
TRBV28,NA,13,once,TRBJ2-7,CASRRTGFHEQYF,TGTGCCAGCAGGAGAACAGGGTTCCACGAGCAGTACTTC
TRBV7-9,NA,13,once,TRBJ2-3,CASSPDQGDTQYF,TGTGCCAGCAGCCCGGACCAGGGGGATACGCAGTATTTT
TRBV30,TRBD1,14,NA,TRBJ1-2,CAWSPPGQYYGYTF,TGTGCCTGGAGTCCACCGGGACAGTACTATGGCTACACCTTC
TRBV6-2/TRBV6-3,TRBD1,18,NA,TRBJ2-2,CASSKPRQGAMNTGELFF,TGTGCCAGCAGTAAGCCCAGACAGGGGGCTATGAACACCGGGGAGCTGTTTTTT
TRBV5-4,NA,15,NA,TRBJ2-7,CASSQAGKGTYEQYF,TGTGCCAGCAGCCAGGCGGGGAAAGGCACCTACGAGCAGTACTTC
TRBV14,TRBD2,16,once,TRBJ2-7,CASSRLGLAGSHEQYF,TGTGCCAGCAGCCGCCTGGGACTAGCGGGTTCCCACGAGCAGTACTTC
TRBV7-6,TRBD2,18,NA,TRBJ2-5,CASSLKGMGLAVQETQYF,TGTGCCAGCAGCTTGAAGGGGATGGGACTAGCGGTCCAAGAGACCCAGTACTTC
TRBV7-8,TRBD2,15,NA,TRBJ2-7,CASSFLAGASYEQYF,TGTGCCAGCAGCTTCTTAGCGGGGGCCAGCTACGAGCAGTACTTC
TRBV6-5,NA,14,NA,TRBJ2-7,CASSYSGGHPEQYF,TGTGCCAGCAGTTACTCGGGCGGACACCCCGAGCAGTACTTC
TRBV12-3/TRBV12-4,NA,12,NA,TRBJ1-6,CASSSGNSPLHF,TGTGCCAGCAGTTCGGGGAATTCACCCCTCCACTTT
TRBV7-3,TRBD1,12,NA,TRBJ2-5,CASSPGQGTQYF,TGTGCCAGCAGCCCGGGACAGGGGACCCAGTACTTC
TRBV7-9,TRBD2,15,NA,TRBJ2-3,CASTGGLAGLDTQYF,TGTGCCAGCACCGGCGGACTAGCGGGGCTAGATACGCAGTATTTT
TRBV9,TRBD2,16,NA,TRBJ2-2,CASSVVSGTTTGELFF,TGTGCCAGCAGCGTCGTTAGCGGGACTACAACCGGGGAGCTGTTTTTT
TRBV27,NA,14,few,TRBJ2-7,CASSYRGGDFEQYF,TGTGCCAGCAGCTACAGGGGCGGGGATTTCGAGCAGTACTTC